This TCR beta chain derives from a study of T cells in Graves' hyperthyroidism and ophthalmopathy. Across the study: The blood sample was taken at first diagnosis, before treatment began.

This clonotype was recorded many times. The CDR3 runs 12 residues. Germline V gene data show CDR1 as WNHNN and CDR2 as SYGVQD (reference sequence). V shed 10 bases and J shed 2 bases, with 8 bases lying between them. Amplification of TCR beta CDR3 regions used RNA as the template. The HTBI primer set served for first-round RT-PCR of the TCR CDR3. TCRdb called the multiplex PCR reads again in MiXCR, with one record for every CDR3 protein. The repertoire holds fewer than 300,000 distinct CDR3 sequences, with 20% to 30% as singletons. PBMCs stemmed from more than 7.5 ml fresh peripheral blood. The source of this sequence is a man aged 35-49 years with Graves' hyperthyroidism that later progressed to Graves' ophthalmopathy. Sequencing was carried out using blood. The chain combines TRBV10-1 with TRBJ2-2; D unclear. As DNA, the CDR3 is TGCGCCACCCAGCTTAACACCGGGGAGCTGTTTTTT. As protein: CATQLNTGELFF.